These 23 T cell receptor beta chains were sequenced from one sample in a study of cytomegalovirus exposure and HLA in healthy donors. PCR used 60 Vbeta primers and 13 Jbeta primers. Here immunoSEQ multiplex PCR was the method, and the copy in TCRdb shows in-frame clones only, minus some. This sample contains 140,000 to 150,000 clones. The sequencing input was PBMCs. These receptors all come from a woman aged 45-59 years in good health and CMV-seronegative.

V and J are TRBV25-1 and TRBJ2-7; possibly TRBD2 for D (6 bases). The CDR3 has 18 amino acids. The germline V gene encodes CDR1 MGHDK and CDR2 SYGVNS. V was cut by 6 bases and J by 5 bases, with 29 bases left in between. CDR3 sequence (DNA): TGTGCCAGCAGCCAATTAGGGGAGGCCAGGGCCAAACGCAACGAGCAGTACTTC. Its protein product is CASSQLGEARAKRNEQYF.

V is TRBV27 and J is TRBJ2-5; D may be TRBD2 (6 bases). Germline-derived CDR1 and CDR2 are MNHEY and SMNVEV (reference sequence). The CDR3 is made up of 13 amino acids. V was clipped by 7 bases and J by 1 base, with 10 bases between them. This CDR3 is CASTRLGQETQYF. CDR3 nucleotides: TGTGCCAGCACAAGACTAGGCCAAGAGACCCAGTACTTC.

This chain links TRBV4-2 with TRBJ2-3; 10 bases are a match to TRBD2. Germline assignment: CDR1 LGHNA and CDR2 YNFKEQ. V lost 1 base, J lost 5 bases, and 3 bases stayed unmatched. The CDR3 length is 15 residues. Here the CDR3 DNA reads TGTGCCAGCAGCCAAGGGAGCGGGGGGGGAGATACGCAGTATTTT. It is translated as CASSQGSGGGDTQYF.

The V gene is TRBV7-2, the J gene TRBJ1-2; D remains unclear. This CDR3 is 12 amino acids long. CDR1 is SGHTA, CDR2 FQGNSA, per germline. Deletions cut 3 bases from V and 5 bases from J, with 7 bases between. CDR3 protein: CASSFQEYGYTF. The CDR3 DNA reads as TGTGCCAGCAGCTTCCAGGAATATGGCTACACCTTC.

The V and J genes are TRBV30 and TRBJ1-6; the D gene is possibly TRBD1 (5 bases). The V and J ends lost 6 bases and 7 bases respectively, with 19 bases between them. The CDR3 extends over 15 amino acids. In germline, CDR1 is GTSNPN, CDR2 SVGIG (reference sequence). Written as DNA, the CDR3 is TGTGCCTGTGATGGTTGTGGGGCGGTGAATTCACCCCTCCACTTT. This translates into CACDGCGAVNSPLHF. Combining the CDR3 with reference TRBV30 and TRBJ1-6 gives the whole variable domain SQTIHQWPATLVQPVGSPLSLECTVEGTSNPNLYWYRQAAGRGLQLLFYSVGIGQISSEVPQNLSASRPQDRQFILSSKKLLLSDSGFYLCACDGCGAVNSPLHFGNGTRLTVT.

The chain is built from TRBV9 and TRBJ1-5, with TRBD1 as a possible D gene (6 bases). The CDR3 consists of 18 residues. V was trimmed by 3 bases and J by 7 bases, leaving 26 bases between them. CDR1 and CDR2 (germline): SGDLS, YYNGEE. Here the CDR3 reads CASSGGGPGWFAGQPQHF. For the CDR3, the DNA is TGTGCCAGCAGCGGGGGGGGGCCAGGGTGGTTCGCGGGACAGCCCCAGCATTTT.

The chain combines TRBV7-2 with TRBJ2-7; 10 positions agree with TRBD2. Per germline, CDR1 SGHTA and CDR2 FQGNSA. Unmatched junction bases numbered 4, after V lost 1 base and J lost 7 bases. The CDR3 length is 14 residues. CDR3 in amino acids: CASSLGLAGGEQYF. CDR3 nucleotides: TGTGCCAGCAGCTTAGGACTAGCGGGCGGGGAGCAGTACTTC.

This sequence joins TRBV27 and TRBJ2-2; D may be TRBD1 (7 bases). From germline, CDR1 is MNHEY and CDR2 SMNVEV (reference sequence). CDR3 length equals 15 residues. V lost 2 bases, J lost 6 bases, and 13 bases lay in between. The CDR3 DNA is TGTGCCAGCAGTTTAGGCGGCGGGACAGCCGGGGAGCTGTTTTTT. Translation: CASSLGGGTAGELFF.

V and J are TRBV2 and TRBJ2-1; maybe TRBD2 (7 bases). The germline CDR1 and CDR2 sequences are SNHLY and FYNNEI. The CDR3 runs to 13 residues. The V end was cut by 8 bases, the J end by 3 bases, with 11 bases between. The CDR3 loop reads CASAGALYNEQFF. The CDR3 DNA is TGTGCCAGCGCGGGGGCCCTCTACAATGAGCAGTTCTTC.

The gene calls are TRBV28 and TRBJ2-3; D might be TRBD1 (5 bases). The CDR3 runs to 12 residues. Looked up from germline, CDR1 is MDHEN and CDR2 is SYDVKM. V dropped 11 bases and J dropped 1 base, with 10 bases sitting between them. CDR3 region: CAALGRTDTQYF. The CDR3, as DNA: TGTGCCGCGCTGGGGCGCACAGATACGCAGTATTTT.

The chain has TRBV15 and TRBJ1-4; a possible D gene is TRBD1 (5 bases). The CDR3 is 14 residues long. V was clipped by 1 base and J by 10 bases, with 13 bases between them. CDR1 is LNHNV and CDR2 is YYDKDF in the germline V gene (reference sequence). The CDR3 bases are TGTGCCACCAGCAGAGCCTTAATGGGGGGAAAACTGTTTTTT. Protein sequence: CATSRALMGGKLFF.

Here the CDR3 reads CASSPRGLAGGHEQFF. The CDR3 bases are TGTGCCAGTAGTCCCCGGGGGCTAGCGGGGGGGCATGAGCAGTTCTTC. The V gene is TRBV19, the J gene TRBJ2-1, with TRBD2 identical over 12 bases. The CDR3 runs to 16 residues. The ends lost 5 bases at V and 8 bases at J; junction bases unmatched: 10. Germline V gene data show CDR1 as LNHDA and CDR2 as SQIVND (reference sequence).

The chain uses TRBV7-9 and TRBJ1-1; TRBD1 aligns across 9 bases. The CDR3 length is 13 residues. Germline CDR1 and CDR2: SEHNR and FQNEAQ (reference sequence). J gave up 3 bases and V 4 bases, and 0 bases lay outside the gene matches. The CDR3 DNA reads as TGTGCCAGCAGCTGGACAGGGGACACTGAAGCTTTCTTT. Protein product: CASSWTGDTEAFF.

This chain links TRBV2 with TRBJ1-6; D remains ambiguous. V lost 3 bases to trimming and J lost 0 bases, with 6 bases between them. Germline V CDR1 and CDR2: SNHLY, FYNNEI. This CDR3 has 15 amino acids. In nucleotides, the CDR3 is TGTGCCAGCAGTGACAGAAGCTCCTATAATTCACCCCTCCACTTT. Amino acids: CASSDRSSYNSPLHF.

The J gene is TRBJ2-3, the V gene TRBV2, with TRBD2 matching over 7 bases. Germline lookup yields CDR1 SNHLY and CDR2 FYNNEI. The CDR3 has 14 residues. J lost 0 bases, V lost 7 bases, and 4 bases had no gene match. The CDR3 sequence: CASKGAGSTDTQYF. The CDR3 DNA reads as TGTGCCAGCAAGGGAGCGGGGAGCACAGATACGCAGTATTTT. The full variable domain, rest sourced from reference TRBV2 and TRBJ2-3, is EPEVTQTPSHQVTQMGQEVILRCVPISNHLYFYWYRQILGQKVEFLVSFYNNEISEKSEIFDDQFSVERPDGSNFTLKIRSTKLEDSAMYFCASKGAGSTDTQYFGPGTRLTVL.

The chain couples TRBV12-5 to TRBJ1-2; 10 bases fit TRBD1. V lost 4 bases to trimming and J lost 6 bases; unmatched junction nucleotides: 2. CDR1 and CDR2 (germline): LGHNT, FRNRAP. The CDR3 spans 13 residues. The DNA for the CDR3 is TGTGCTAGTGGTTCCGACAGGGGGCATGGCTACACCTTC. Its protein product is CASGSDRGHGYTF.

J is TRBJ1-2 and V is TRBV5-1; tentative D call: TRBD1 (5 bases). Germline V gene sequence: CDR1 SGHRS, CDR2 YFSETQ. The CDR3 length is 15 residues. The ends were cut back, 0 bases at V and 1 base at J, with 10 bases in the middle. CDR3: CASSLALDINYGYTF. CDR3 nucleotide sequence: TGCGCCAGCAGCTTGGCTCTGGACATTAACTATGGCTACACCTTC.

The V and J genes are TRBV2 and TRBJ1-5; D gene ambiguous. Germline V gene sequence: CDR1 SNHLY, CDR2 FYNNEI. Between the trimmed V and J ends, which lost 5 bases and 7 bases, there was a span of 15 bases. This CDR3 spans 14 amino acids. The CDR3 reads CASSPQGRGQPQHF. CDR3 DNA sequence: TGTGCCAGCAGTCCCCAAGGTCGGGGACAGCCCCAGCATTTT.

The CDR3 sequence is CAISGGVIAGAGFEQYF. In DNA, the CDR3 is TGTGCCATCAGTGGGGGAGTCATCGCGGGCGCTGGGTTCGAGCAGTACTTC. The rearrangement joins TRBV10-3 to TRBJ2-5; D may be TRBD2 (5 bases). The J call could be wrong; TRBJ2-7 is a better fit for the DNA end. In germline, CDR1 is ENHRY, CDR2 SYGVKD. This CDR3 contains 17 residues.

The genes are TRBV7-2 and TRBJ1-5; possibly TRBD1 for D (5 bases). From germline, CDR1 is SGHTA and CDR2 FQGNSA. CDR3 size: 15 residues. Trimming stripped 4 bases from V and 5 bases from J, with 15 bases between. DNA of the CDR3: TGTGCCAGCAGCTCGCCCGGGACTTTCGATCAGCCCCAGCATTTT. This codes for CASSSPGTFDQPQHF.

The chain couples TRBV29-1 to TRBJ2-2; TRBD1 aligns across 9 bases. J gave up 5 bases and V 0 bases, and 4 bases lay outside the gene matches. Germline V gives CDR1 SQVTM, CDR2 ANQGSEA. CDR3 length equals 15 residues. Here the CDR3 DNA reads TGCAGCGTTGAAGACACAGGGGGCCCGACCGGGGAGCTGTTTTTT. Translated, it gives CSVEDTGGPTGELFF.

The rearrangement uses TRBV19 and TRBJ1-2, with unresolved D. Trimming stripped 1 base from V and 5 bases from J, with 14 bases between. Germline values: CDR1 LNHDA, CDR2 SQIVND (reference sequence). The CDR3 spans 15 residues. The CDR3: CASSIAYTKTYGYTF. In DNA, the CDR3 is TGTGCCAGTAGTATAGCCTACACTAAAACTTATGGCTACACCTTC.

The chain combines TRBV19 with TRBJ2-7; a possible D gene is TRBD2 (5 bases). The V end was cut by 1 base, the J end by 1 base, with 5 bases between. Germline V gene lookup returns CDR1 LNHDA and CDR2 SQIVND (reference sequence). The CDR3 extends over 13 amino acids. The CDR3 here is CASSIGGSYEQYF. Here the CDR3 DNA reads TGTGCCAGTAGTATAGGAGGGTCCTACGAGCAGTACTTC.